This TCR beta chain was retrieved from a study of radiotherapy plus CTLA-4 blockade in lung cancer. Across the study: Disease control reached over 30%, with objective responses in roughly 17%. Points from the study as a whole: In blood, tumor-derived TCR clones expanded after radiotherapy plus ipilimumab. Dynamics of early blood T cell clones, together with interferon-beta, were reportedly the best predictors of response.

V gave up 3 bases and J gave up 14 bases, with 16 bases separating them. Germline values: CDR1 SSHAT, CDR2 FNYEAQ (reference sequence). The CDR3 is 12 residues long. Turning to this clone: The antigen is not known.

Receiving focal radiation plus CTLA-4 blockade with ipilimumab were patients who had chemo-refractory metastatic non-small-cell lung cancer. Some clones are missing from TCRdb's copy, which holds only in-frame ones; the method was immunoSEQ multiplex PCR. This table has 35,000 to 45,000 clones, 65% to 75% appearing once. V and J are TRBV7-7 and TRBJ1-2, with D possibly matching TRBD1 (6 bases). This sequence was found in a human donor with non-small cell lung cancer who had a partial response to radiotherapy plus ipilimumab. The specimen comprised peripheral blood, sampled from a patient treated with radiotherapy plus ipilimumab. CDR3 in amino acids: CASSFWDTRSTF. The CDR3 DNA reads TGTGCCAGCAGCTTCTGGGACACCCGAAGTACCTTC.